This entry concerns a single TCR beta chain. Its matching antigen is unknown. These data originate in a study of graft-versus-host responses after intestinal transplantation. The overall study: All of the recipients had induction that used anti-thymocyte globulin, then tacrolimus and steroids for approximately 3 years.

Some clones are missing from TCRdb's copy, which holds only in-frame ones; the method was immunoSEQ multiplex PCR. The table records tens of thousands of clones, approximately 94% of them present only once. The V and J ends lost 2 bases and 1 base respectively, with 6 bases between them. Germline CDR1 and CDR2: SQVTM and ANQGSEA. There are 13 residues in the CDR3. Sequences were derived from unstimulated CD8+ T cells sorted from spleen or lymph node cells, sampled before intestinal transplant. The clonotype originates from a human donor who received an intestinal transplant. The rearrangement joins TRBV29-1 to TRBJ2-1, with D uncertain. In DNA, the CDR3 is TGCAGCGTTGAAATATCGTCCTACAATGAGCAGTTCTTC. Residues: CSVEISSYNEQFF.